The clone carrying this TCR beta chain has a handful of counts. Germline assignment: CDR1 MGHRA and CDR2 YSYEKL. The CDR3 has 16 residues. V shed 4 bases, J shed 2 bases, and the junction held 8 bases outside the gene matches. The study separated CD4+ cells into CD45RA+ naive and CD45RA-negative memory subsets. The data were taken from a study of shared clonotypes between healthy human individuals. Here immunoSEQ multiplex PCR was the method, and the copy in TCRdb shows in-frame clones only, minus some. The table has around 700,000 clones, less than 85% seen once; the top ten hold 1.5% to 2%. The TCR was taken from a woman in her twenties or thirties in good health. J is TRBJ2-3 and V is TRBV4-1; 8 bases agree with TRBD2. The sample taken for sequencing was memory CD4+ T cells sorted from blood. The subset: CD45RA-negative fraction. DNA for the CDR3: TGCGCCAGCAGCCGCGGTAGCGGGGAACCCACAGATACGCAGTATTTT. Amino acid sequence: CASSRGSGEPTDTQYF.